What follows are 21 T cell receptor beta chains derived from one specimen sequenced in a study of shared clonotypes between healthy human individuals (dated by TCRdb to between 2020 and 2021). The library was made by the immunoSEQ multiplex PCR assay. TCRdb retrieved this table from immuneACCESS and kept in-frame rearrangements only. Not all clones are present; in checked studies, unresolved V genes account for under half, and no reason is known for the remainder. In all, the sample holds hundreds of thousands of clones, and 74% of those were seen once. The ten most abundant clones make up approximately 1.7% of the sample. Sequences were obtained from memory CD4+ T cells sorted from blood. The cell subset or site label here, explained by the study, means: CD45RA-negative fraction. The origin of the receptors is a woman aged 25 to 39 in good health.

This chain links TRBV20-1 with TRBJ1-3, with D unresolved. Deletions cut 0 bases from V and 5 bases from J, with 2 bases between. This CDR3 is 11 amino acids long. Germline-derived CDR1 and CDR2 are DFQATT and SNEGSKA (reference sequence). The CDR3 reads CSARDRNTIYF. Written as DNA, the CDR3 is TGCAGTGCTAGAGATAGAAACACCATATATTTT.

The rearrangement uses TRBV7-9 and TRBJ1-3; D is perhaps TRBD1 (5 bases). The CDR3 contains 18 residues. With 0 bases removed from V and 7 bases from J, the gap between germline ends came to 22 bases. In germline, CDR1 is SEHNR, CDR2 FQNEAQ (reference sequence). Here the CDR3 DNA reads TGTGCCAGCAGCTTAGCGGAGGGGAGACCGGACGTGTTGAACACCATATATTTT. Translating it yields CASSLAEGRPDVLNTIYF.

This chain joins TRBV11-2 and TRBJ2-1, with D perhaps matching TRBD1 or TRBD2 (5 bases each). This CDR3 spans 14 amino acids. Between the trimmed V and J ends, which lost 1 base and 6 bases, there was a span of 10 bases. CDR1 and CDR2 (germline): SGHAT, FQNNGV. CDR3 nucleotides: TGTGCCAGCAGCTTAGGGGGGTTCGGCAATGAGCAGTTCTTC. Translating it yields CASSLGGFGNEQFF. The whole variable domain, filled in from reference TRBV11-2 and TRBJ2-1, reads EAGVAQSPRYKIIEKRQSVAFWCNPISGHATLYWYQQILGQGPKLLIQFQNNGVVDDSQLPKDRFSAERLKGVDSTLKIQPAKLEDSAVYLCASSLGGFGNEQFFGPGTRLTVL.

The CDR3 protein is CASRLGGDRVAEQYF. The CDR3 DNA reads TGTGCCAGCAGGCTGGGGGGGGACAGGGTGGCCGAGCAGTACTTC. The chain carries TRBV28 and TRBJ2-7; 9 positions agree with TRBD1. Germline V gene sequence: CDR1 MDHEN, CDR2 SYDVKM. This CDR3 contains 15 residues. Losses at the gene ends were 6 bases for V and 6 bases for J; bases not matched to a gene: 12.

This clone was seen more than once but under ten times. The V gene is TRBV5-1, the J gene TRBJ1-1; the match to TRBD1 covers 8 bases. Germline lookup yields CDR1 SGHRS and CDR2 YFSETQ. V was pared by 4 bases and J by 4 bases, with 15 bases of the junction left unmatched. CDR3 size: 17 residues. The CDR3: CASSPGQGLLGSTEAFF. The CDR3 nucleotides are TGCGCCAGCAGCCCTGGACAGGGACTCCTAGGGAGCACTGAAGCTTTCTTT.

The V and J genes are TRBV7-2 and TRBJ2-3, with a tentative D call TRBD2 (6 bases). CDR3 length equals 17 residues. CDR1 is SGHTA and CDR2 is FQGNSA in the germline V gene. Between the trimmed V and J ends, which lost 5 bases and 1 base, there was a span of 19 bases. The CDR3 protein is CASSPHLLAAGTDTQYF. CDR3 sequence (DNA): TGTGCCAGCAGCCCCCACCTACTAGCAGCGGGCACAGATACGCAGTATTTT.

This chain connects TRBV15 to TRBJ2-5; D possibly uses TRBD1 or TRBD2 (5 bases each). The germline V gene has CDR1 LNHNV and CDR2 YYDKDF (reference sequence). The V and J ends lost 0 bases and 9 bases respectively, with 17 bases between them. This CDR3 has 15 residues. Here the CDR3 reads CATSRDLSFRDPQYF. CDR3 DNA: TGTGCCACCAGCAGAGATCTGAGCTTTAGGGACCCCCAGTACTTC. The full variable domain, rest sourced from reference TRBV15 and TRBJ2-5, is DAMVIQNPRYQVTQFGKPVTLSCSQTLNHNVMYWYQQKSSQAPKLLFHYYDKDFNNEADTPDNFQSRRPNTSFCFLDIRSPGLGDTAMYLCATSRDLSFRDPQYFGPGTRLLVL.

This clone was detected once. The DNA for the CDR3 is TGTGCCAGCAACCCGGGACAAGGCAACACCGGGGAGCTGTTTTTT. The encoded protein is CASNPGQGNTGELFF. The chain uses TRBV6-5 and TRBJ2-2; D is possibly TRBD1 (6 bases). Germline V gene lookup returns CDR1 MNHEY and CDR2 SVGAGI. V gave up 7 bases and J gave up 2 bases, with 14 bases separating them. This CDR3 region has 15 residues.

The chain is built from TRBV7-2 and TRBJ2-2, with D tentatively TRBD2 (6 bases). Trimming took off 3 bases at V and 2 bases at J, with 19 bases between the two ends. The CDR3 is 18 amino acids. CDR1 and CDR2 (germline): SGHTA, FQGNSA. CDR3 region: CASSFVYGGVGNTGELFF. The CDR3 bases are TGTGCCAGCAGCTTCGTCTACGGGGGAGTGGGAAACACCGGGGAGCTGTTTTTT.

This clone has only one observation. V gene TRBV7-2 combines with J gene TRBJ2-5, with a possible D match to TRBD2 (6 bases). V was cut by 3 bases and J by 2 bases, with 16 bases left in between. This CDR3 region has 16 residues. Germline CDR1 and CDR2: SGHTA and FQGNSA. The CDR3 loop is CASSFGSLWGQETQYF. The CDR3 DNA follows: TGTGCCAGCAGCTTCGGGAGCCTCTGGGGGCAAGAGACCCAGTACTTC.

The rearrangement uses TRBV7-9 and TRBJ2-3, with 7 bases fitting TRBD2. CDR1 is SEHNR and CDR2 is FQNEAQ in the germline V gene (reference sequence). Trimming removed 8 bases from V and 5 bases from J; junction bases left unmatched: 10. The CDR3 sequence is 14 residues long. CDR3 sequence: CASGRGALGDTQYF. In DNA, the CDR3 is TGTGCCAGCGGGAGGGGCGCCCTTGGAGATACGCAGTATTTT.

This clone was detected only a few times. The chain joins TRBV18 to TRBJ2-7, with D possibly matching TRBD2 (6 bases). V gave up 2 bases and J gave up 6 bases, with 14 bases separating them. The CDR3 loop spans 14 amino acids. Germline assignment: CDR1 KGHSH and CDR2 LQKENI. DNA for the CDR3: TGTGCCAGCTCACCAGGAGGGCACCTAAGCGAGCAGTACTTC. Its translation is CASSPGGHLSEQYF.

This clone was counted once. The CDR3 DNA follows: TGCAGCGGAATGACAGGGGGTGCCGACGAGCAGTACTTC. This encodes CSGMTGGADEQYF. The genes are TRBV29-1 and TRBJ2-7; 9 positions agree with TRBD1. This CDR3 has 13 amino acids. The germline V gene has CDR1 SQVTM and CDR2 ANQGSEA. The trim removed 7 bases at V and 5 bases at J, leaving 9 bases unmatched.

This clone came up once. The chain has TRBV6-5 and TRBJ1-1; 9 bases match TRBD1. From germline, CDR1 is MNHEY and CDR2 SVGAGI. The CDR3 consists of 13 residues. Trimming removed 7 bases from V and 4 bases from J; junction bases left unmatched: 4. The CDR3 DNA reads as TGTGCCAGCAACAGACAGGGGGGCACTGAAGCTTTCTTT. Amino acid sequence: CASNRQGGTEAFF.

The chain carries TRBV27 and TRBJ2-2; 10 bases align to TRBD2. The CDR3 is made up of 17 amino acids. CDR1 is MNHEY and CDR2 is SMNVEV in the germline V gene (reference sequence). V shed 3 bases, J shed 5 bases, and the junction held 9 bases outside the gene matches. CDR3 region: CASSFFGGAGGTGELFF. Here the CDR3 DNA reads TGTGCCAGCAGTTTCTTTGGGGGAGCGGGAGGGACCGGGGAGCTGTTTTTT.

V gene TRBV7-9 combines with J gene TRBJ1-1, with 8 bases aligning to TRBD1. Germline assignment: CDR1 SEHNR and CDR2 FQNEAQ (reference sequence). The trim removed 1 base at V and 11 bases at J, leaving 3 bases unmatched. The CDR3 extends over 12 amino acids. CDR3 protein: CASSLEDREAFF. The CDR3, as DNA: TGTGCCAGCAGCTTAGAGGACAGGGAGGCTTTCTTT.

The chain combines TRBV28 with TRBJ1-5; 10 bases map to TRBD1. CDR3 size: 17 residues. Germline V gene sequence: CDR1 MDHEN, CDR2 SYDVKM. J lost 6 bases, V lost 5 bases, and 13 bases had no gene match. The CDR3 bases are TGTGCCAGCAGTACGATCCACCGGGACAGGGGTGTTCAGCCCCAGCATTTT. Amino acid sequence: CASSTIHRDRGVQPQHF.

The rearrangement joins TRBV5-1 to TRBJ1-1; D remains ambiguous. Germline CDR1 SGHRS, CDR2 YFSETQ. With 1 base removed from V and 5 bases from J, the gap between germline ends came to 15 bases. This CDR3 comprises 15 residues. The CDR3 region is CASSLSVLPGTEAFF. As DNA, the CDR3 is TGCGCCAGCAGCTTGAGCGTGCTCCCGGGGACTGAAGCTTTCTTT.

V gene TRBV6-5 combines with J gene TRBJ2-7; 8 bases are shared with TRBD1. The CDR3 covers 16 residues. V gave up 2 bases and J gave up 0 bases; unmatched junction bases: 6. Germline CDR1 is MNHEY and CDR2 is SVGAGI. DNA of the CDR3: TGTGCCAGCAGTTACCATGCGGGACAGGCCTCCTACGAGCAGTACTTC. Its protein product is CASSYHAGQASYEQYF.

V and J are TRBV27 and TRBJ2-2, with 10 positions matching TRBD1. The length of the CDR3 is 15 residues. V shed 5 bases, J shed 3 bases, and the junction held 3 bases outside the gene matches. The germline gives CDR1 MNHEY, CDR2 SMNVEV (reference sequence). The CDR3 reads CASSPTGGYTGELFF. CDR3 nucleotides: TGTGCCAGCAGTCCGACAGGGGGCTACACCGGGGAGCTGTTTTTT.

This chain joins TRBV9 and TRBJ2-3, with D possibly matching TRBD2 (6 bases). The length of the CDR3 is 16 residues. Looked up from germline, CDR1 is SGDLS and CDR2 is YYNGEE. Trimming removed 3 bases from V and 2 bases from J, with 16 bases in between. CDR3 bases: TGTGCCAGCAGCGCGGCGGAGGGGCTGGCCACAGATACGCAGTATTTT. Encoded protein: CASSAAEGLATDTQYF.